The rows below give T cell receptor beta chains drawn from one sample of a study of blood T cell repertoires in COVID-19. Clones were read by immunoSEQ multiplex PCR, and TCRdb kept only the in-frame ones, dropping some. The data hold 120,000 or so clones, with approximately 81% observed a single time. Sequencing was done on a sample of peripheral blood. These receptors were collected from a woman in her 50s with acute or convalescent COVID-19. Both conserved end residues are trimmed from each CDR3. The order of the fields is clone size, V gene, D gene, J gene, CDR3 protein. D genes are given only for firm matches. Expanded clones are given a class, and other clones once, few, many or no size at all.

>NA|TRBV10-1|NA|TRBJ1-2
ASSPGMSRGYT
>NA|TRBV30|TRBD1|TRBJ1-5
AWSSDRASNQPQH
>NA|TRBV27|NA|TRBJ2-5
ASSLSNSRETQY
>NA|TRBV5-4|NA|TRBJ1-2
ASSLGRVGANYGYT
>NA|TRBV18|TRBD1|TRBJ1-3
ASSPTGDGNTIY
>NA|TRBV25-1|NA|TRBJ2-1
ASSEYGQPYNEQF
>NA|TRBV9|NA|TRBJ2-5
ASSGAGGTQY
>NA|TRBV7-3|NA|TRBJ2-3
ASSSDSSTDTQY
>NA|TRBV27|TRBD1|TRBJ1-2
ASSPLGQERYGYT
>NA|TRBV5-3|TRBD1|TRBJ1-5
ARSMTGTSNQPQH
>NA|TRBV7-6|TRBD2|TRBJ2-2
ASSSRPRTSGGAGELF
>NA|TRBV19|TRBD2|TRBJ2-1
ASSGWTSGSYNEQF
>NA|TRBV6-6|NA|TRBJ1-4
ASNLAGEKLF
>NA|TRBV18|NA|TRBJ2-3
ASSPYSRGTDTQY
>few|TRBV5-1|NA|TRBJ1-4
ASSLALQLNEKLF
>NA|TRBV3-1/TRBV3-2|NA|TRBJ2-2
ASRIRDSDNSGELF
>NA|TRBV5-4|TRBD2|TRBJ2-1
ASSPGLVADNEQF
>NA|TRBV2|TRBD1|TRBJ1-5
ASSGQGWDQPQH
>NA|TRBV9|NA|TRBJ1-2
ASSPLGLQWGYT
>NA|TRBV24-1|NA|TRBJ1-5
ATSDRTTGQPQH
>NA|TRBV5-1|TRBD2|TRBJ2-5
ASSAQLAGGGETQY
>NA|TRBV27|TRBD2|TRBJ2-5
ATEGAGGVETQY